This T cell receptor (beta chain) was identified in a study of control samples from healthy donors and cancer patients. This clone was counted at least ten times. Generated by immunoSEQ multiplex PCR, the TCRdb table keeps only in-frame clones and is missing some. The table has roughly 83,000 clones, 82% seen once; the top ten hold about 9.8%. The clonotype comes from a woman between 55 and 75 years old in good health. Sequenced material: blood.

For the CDR3, the DNA is TGTGCCAGTACCTCAGGAACAGGGGGCTCCTACGAGCAGTACTTC. It specifies CASTSGTGGSYEQYF. The J gene is TRBJ2-7, the V gene TRBV19; the match to TRBD1 covers 8 bases. In germline, CDR1 is LNHDA, CDR2 SQIVND (reference sequence). This CDR3 spans 15 amino acids. V dropped 7 bases and J dropped 0; count of bases not matched to a gene: 8.